This TCR beta chain was sequenced in a study of PD-1 blockade in mismatch repair-deficient tumors. Study information: All were previously treated, progressing patients with some twelve mismatch repair-deficient cancer types. General observations from the study: After pembrolizumab, tumor-resident clones rose rapidly, then generally contracted before radiologic responses.

PCR or immunohistochemistry showed mismatch repair deficiency in every enrolled patient. To note about this clone: Its target is not known.

TCRdb keeps only in-frame clones here, not all; method: immunoSEQ multiplex PCR. The table has 90,000 to 130,000 clones, 60% to 85% seen once. Per the germline V gene, CDR1 is MDHEN and CDR2 is SYDVKM. This CDR3 spans 16 amino acids. The V end was cut by 6 bases, the J end by 0 bases, with 14 bases between. The sequence was collected from an adult with mismatch repair-deficient cancer. The chain links TRBV28 to TRBJ1-4, with D possibly being TRBD1 (6 bases). The sample here was peripheral blood, taken about 60 weeks after starting pembrolizumab. The CDR3 sequence: CASRSPGGTTNEKLFF. CDR3 DNA sequence: TGTGCCAGCAGGTCCCCCGGGGGCACAACTAATGAAAAACTGTTTTTT.